This T cell receptor (beta chain) originates from a study of shared clonotypes between healthy human individuals (dated by TCRdb to the early 2020s). Regarding the study in general: The cohort included three men and a couple of women between 18 and 49 years of age. Per donor, three plates each were used for CD4 naive and CD4 memory, two for CD8 naive, and one for CD8 memory. Blood TCR repertoires of roughly five healthy adults were deeply sequenced to estimate repertoire size and the extent of clonotype sharing between individuals. To increase sequencing depth and limit assay-specific biases, TCR repertoire library preparation and sequencing were carried out by different laboratories using diverse techniques. Each donor's leukapheresis produced roughly between roughly 0.85 and 9.5 billion PBMCs. Broader findings and caveats from the paper: The genetic and exposure-history diversity represented was limited by the small number of donors. Sharing across a few donors was observed for approximately 5% of naive CD4, 3% to 3.5% of naive CD8, 2% to 2.5% of memory CD4, and over 0.3% of memory CD8 clonotypes. Based on pairwise subsampling, the degree of clonotype sharing among donors was expected to be affected by sequencing depth. Sampling was restricted to blood, and TCR repertoires in tissues likely differ from the TCR repertoires found in blood. Larger estimated clonotype richness was generally found for naive subsets than for memory subsets. Incomplete sequencing was indicated by rarefaction of sorted-subset datasets, despite the large sequencing depth. Compared with non-shared clonotypes, the clonotypes found in all four sorted-subset donors had higher generation probabilities.

TCR CDR3 regions were amplified from genomic DNA by multiplex PCR using the deep immunoSEQ assay. Extracted genomic DNA from each cell subset was distributed evenly across all wells of several immunoSEQ 96-well plates, and each plate was treated as a replicate. Each replicate PCR for sorted subsets received 150 to 250 ng genomic DNA, equal to tens of thousands of T cell genomes. Purified libraries were quantified with a Qubit 3.0 fluorometer, sized on a Bioanalyzer 2100, and re-quantified with the KAPA Library Quantification kit. A separate single-read 150-cycle Illumina NextSeq 550 flow cell was used to sequence each immunoSEQ 96-well plate. On the study's bioinformatics: Because only junctional sequences without quality scores were contained in the immunoSEQ output, filtering matching that applied to full-length reads could not be performed. To assign V/J genes and CDR3, sequences were annotated against IMGT germline references using PyIR, a Python wrapper for IgBLAST v1.9. Any read was removed if the V/J assignment was weak (E-value above 1e-6), the CDR3 was missing, or the read contained stop codons, out-of-frame junctions, or ambiguous translated residues. V3J clonotypes were defined by identical inferred V gene, J gene, and CDR3 amino acid sequence. The percentage overlap between two repertoires was calculated by dividing the number of shared unique clonotypes by the size of the smaller repertoire. RTK rarefaction, the Chao1 estimator, and Recon v2.1 estimates of unobserved clonotypes were used to assess repertoire richness. OLGA was used to compute generation probabilities for all TCRbeta clonotypes that the gDNA method yielded from a handful of donors. What TCRdb holds here is the immuneACCESS table cut down to in-frame rearrangements. Part of the clones is not present; checked against another copy, under half of the missing clones reflect an unresolved V gene, and the others are unexplained. Clone size and the V and J calls come from that table; the DNA yielded D and trimming. The sample table shows roughly 1.5 million clones, and 95% to 99% are seen once. The ten largest make up approximately 0.44% of the sample.

Healthy HIV-negative adults with no recently reported acute infections or vaccinations were included as donors. Every donor was a Caucasian adult living in Nashville, Tennessee, USA. Magnetic negative selection was used to enrich CD4+ T cells, after which naive cells were positively selected on CD45RA and the negative fraction became the memory subset. After blood collection by leukapheresis, PBMCs were isolated using Ficoll-Histopaque density gradient centrifugation and then cryopreserved in the vapor phase of liquid nitrogen. Purity and quantity of every magnetically sorted T cell population were checked by analytical flow cytometry. Each sorted fraction had its genomic DNA isolated and then quantified by UV absorbance on a Nanodrop 2000c. With regard to this clone: Its recognized antigen is unknown. No clone much larger than this one lies a single base away; base qualities are absent. Additional DNA sequences in this sample encode the identical CDR3.

From the cysteine up to the phenylalanine, the CDR3 has a length of 14 residues. Only the CDR3 region is kept as DNA, spanning 42 bases read in frame from base 1. The trim is 3 bases for V and 0 bases for J, with a gap of 8 bases between the germline ends. The germline V gene yields KGHSH for CDR1 and LQKENI for CDR2. The origin of this receptor is a man younger than 40 in good health. The sample taken for sequencing was naive CD4+ T cells sorted from blood. The cell subset or site label here, explained by the study, means: CD45RA+ positively selected. Recombination joined TRBV18 with TRBJ1-1; the D gene lacks a confident call. The CDR3 loop reads CASSPASMNTEAFF. The nucleotide sequence reads as follows: TGTGCCAGCTCACCCGCGTCCATGAACACTGAAGCTTTCTTT.